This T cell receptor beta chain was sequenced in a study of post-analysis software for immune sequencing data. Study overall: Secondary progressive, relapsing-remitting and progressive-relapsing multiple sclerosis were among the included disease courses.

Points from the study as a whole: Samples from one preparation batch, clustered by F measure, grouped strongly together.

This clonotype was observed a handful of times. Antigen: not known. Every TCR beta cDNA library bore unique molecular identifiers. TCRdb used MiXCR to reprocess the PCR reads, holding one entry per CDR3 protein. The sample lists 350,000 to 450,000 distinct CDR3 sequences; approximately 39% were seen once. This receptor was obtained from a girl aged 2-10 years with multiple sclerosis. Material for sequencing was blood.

This chain's CDR3 is CASSTRWTSGGAEQFF. In DNA, the CDR3 is TGTGCCAGCAGCACCCGCTGGACTAGCGGGGGGGCTGAGCAGTTCTTC. The chain employs TRBV11-2 and TRBJ2-1; 15 bases are a match to TRBD2. The germline V gene has CDR1 SGHAT and CDR2 FQNNGV. V was pared by 5 bases and J by 9 bases, with 8 bases of the junction left unmatched. This CDR3 is built from 16 residues.